Each of the 17 T cell receptor beta chains below was sequenced from the same sample in a study of T cells after yellow fever vaccination. TCRdb reprocessed the 5' RACE reads via MiXCR and lists one record per CDR3 protein. The sample yields 400,000 to 450,000 distinct CDR3 sequences, roughly a sixth seen once. Sequencing used PBMCs, obtained before the yellow fever booster vaccination. The receptors stem from a man younger than 35 who received the YFV17D yellow fever vaccine.

The chain carries TRBV12-3 or TRBV12-4 and TRBJ1-5; D remains ambiguous. V was shortened by 1 base and J by 4 bases, with 8 bases between the two germline ends. The CDR3 is made up of 14 amino acids. CDR3 DNA sequence: TGTGCCAGCAGTTTAGGTGGGATTAATCAGCCCCAGCATTTT. Its protein is CASSLGGINQPQHF.

The chain has TRBV2 and TRBJ1-2; no clear D gene. Per the germline V gene, CDR1 is SNHLY and CDR2 is FYNNEI. The CDR3 has 13 amino acids. V lost 1 base to trimming and J lost 3 bases, with 6 bases between them. The CDR3 loop reads CASSEDRDYGYTF. The CDR3 coding sequence is TGTGCCAGCAGTGAAGATAGGGACTATGGCTACACCTTC.

The V gene is TRBV6-5, the J gene TRBJ1-4; D may be TRBD1 (6 bases). From germline, CDR1 is MNHEY and CDR2 SVGAGI. The CDR3 is made up of 12 amino acids. V was pared by 6 bases and J by 6 bases, with 8 bases between. Here the CDR3 reads CASSNRDEKLFF. The CDR3 DNA is TGTGCCAGCAGCAACAGGGATGAAAAACTGTTTTTT.

This clonotype was seen many times. The chain uses TRBV7-8 and TRBJ2-3; 8 nucleotides match TRBD2. Unmatched junction bases numbered 3, after V lost 3 bases and J lost 4 bases. Per germline, CDR1 SGHVS and CDR2 FQNEAQ. This CDR3 is 14 amino acids long. In DNA, the CDR3 is TGTGCCAGCAGCTTGTCAGCGGGGGCAGATACGCAGTATTTT. Translation: CASSLSAGADTQYF.

The V gene is TRBV5-1, the J gene TRBJ2-1; 9 nucleotides match TRBD1. The V gene end was trimmed by 6 bases and the J gene end by 8 bases; junction bases not matched to a gene: 9. Germline CDR1 reads SGHRS; CDR2 reads YFSETQ. The CDR3 runs 14 residues. CDR3 protein: CASIGGQGGDEQFF. CDR3 bases: TGCGCCAGCATCGGGGGACAGGGCGGGGATGAGCAGTTCTTC.

This clonotype was detected a few times. The rearrangement uses TRBV7-2 and TRBJ1-6; 9 bases are shared with TRBD1. Germline values: CDR1 SGHTA, CDR2 FQGNSA. Unmatched junction bases numbered 14, after V lost 4 bases and J lost 10 bases. CDR3 size: 17 residues. This CDR3 reads CASSSLPPTGGRSPLHF. The CDR3 DNA sequence: TGTGCCAGCAGCTCCCTACCGCCAACAGGGGGCAGGTCACCCCTCCACTTT.

The genes are TRBV10-3 and TRBJ1-1; D may be TRBD1 (5 bases). There are 14 residues in the CDR3. CDR1 is ENHRY, CDR2 SYGVKD, per germline. The ends were cut back, 6 bases at V and 3 bases at J, with 14 bases in the middle. In nucleotides, the CDR3 is TGTGCCATCAGCGGGACTCCCCGGGACACTGAAGCTTTCTTT. This translates into CAISGTPRDTEAFF.

This clonotype was seen repeatedly, ten times or more. V usage is TRBV5-1 and J usage is TRBJ1-6; D call uncertain. CDR1 is SGHRS and CDR2 is YFSETQ in the germline V gene. The CDR3 is made up of 15 amino acids. V dropped 5 bases and J dropped 10 bases, with 19 bases sitting between them. The CDR3 loop reads CASRDQELKRSPLHF. The CDR3 region has the DNA TGCGCCAGCAGAGATCAGGAGCTCAAGCGGTCACCCCTCCACTTT.

The chain recombines TRBV4-3 with TRBJ2-3; TRBD1 matches at 11 bases. From germline, CDR1 is LGHNA and CDR2 YSLEER. V lost 2 bases and J lost 4; bases outside the gene matches: 5. The length of the CDR3 is 16 residues. CDR3 sequence: CASSQRDRGYSDTQYF. The CDR3 DNA reads TGCGCCAGCAGCCAAAGGGACAGGGGGTATTCAGATACGCAGTATTTT.

The V gene is TRBV9, the J gene TRBJ2-7; the match to TRBD1 covers 9 bases. After removal of 0 bases from V and 2 bases from J, the junction contained 3 bases not matched to a gene. This CDR3 spans 15 amino acids. Germline CDR1 is SGDLS and CDR2 is YYNGEE. The CDR3 loop is CASSVGGTGTYEQYF. The CDR3 DNA reads as TGTGCCAGCAGCGTAGGTGGGACAGGGACCTACGAGCAGTACTTC.

This rearrangement joins TRBV18 to TRBJ1-2; a possible D gene is TRBD1 (6 bases). The CDR3 consists of 14 residues. Germline values: CDR1 KGHSH, CDR2 LQKENI. V was cut by 0 bases and J by 7 bases, with 12 bases left in between. In DNA, the CDR3 is TGTGCCAGCTCACCACCGGCTCAGGGGTCTGGCTACACCTTC. It is translated as CASSPPAQGSGYTF.

This clonotype was counted only a few times. This chain links TRBV5-5 with TRBJ2-1; no clear D gene. This CDR3 is built from 14 residues. CDR1 and CDR2 from the germline V gene are SGHKS and YYEKEE (reference sequence). V was trimmed by 0 bases and J by 8 bases, leaving 12 bases between them. The CDR3 loop is CASSLGYGTDEQFF. DNA for the CDR3: TGTGCCAGCAGCTTGGGATACGGAACGGATGAGCAGTTCTTC.

In its sample, this clonotype was seen a few times. The rearrangement joins TRBV27 to TRBJ2-6; D possibly corresponds to TRBD2 (6 bases). Trimming removed 3 bases at V and 4 bases at J, with 10 bases between. From germline, CDR1 is MNHEY and CDR2 SMNVEV (reference sequence). The CDR3 has 15 residues. CDR3 region: CASSLEGPGANVLTF. The CDR3 coding sequence is TGTGCCAGCAGTTTGGAGGGGCCCGGGGCCAACGTCCTGACTTTC.

This clonotype was counted a few times. Written as DNA, the CDR3 is TGTGCCAGCAGTGGACTAGCGAGGGAGCAGTACGTC. It specifies CASSGLAREQYV. The chain couples TRBV6-2 or TRBV6-3 to TRBJ2-7, with TRBD2 matching 9 bases. The V gene end was trimmed by 5 bases and the J gene end by 7 bases; junction bases not matched to a gene: 3. Germline V lookup: CDR1 MNHEY, CDR2 SVGEGT. The CDR3 is 12 residues long.

This clonotype was found many times. The J gene is TRBJ2-7, the V gene TRBV29-1, with 10 positions matching TRBD2. J lost 5 bases, V lost 7 bases, and 8 bases had no gene match. CDR1 is SQVTM and CDR2 is ANQGSEA in the germline V gene. The CDR3 is 13 amino acids. CDR3 nucleotide sequence: TGCAGCGGATCTAGCGGGGGTTGGCACGAGCAGTACTTC. As protein: CSGSSGGWHEQYF.

This chain connects TRBV7-2 to TRBJ2-5; a weak D match, TRBD2 (6 bases). V gave up 1 base and J gave up 1 base, with 7 bases separating them. The CDR3 has 14 residues. Germline V gives CDR1 SGHTA, CDR2 FQGNSA. The CDR3 nucleotides read TGTGCCAGCAGCTTAGAAGCGGGCCAAGAGACCCAGTACTTC. Amino acids: CASSLEAGQETQYF.

This sequence joins TRBV11-2 and TRBJ1-6, with D hard to call. This CDR3 is 14 amino acids long. V was clipped by 0 bases and J by 6 bases, with 6 bases between them. From germline, CDR1 is SGHAT and CDR2 FQNNGV. CDR3 nucleotides: TGTGCCAGCAGCTTAGACACCTTTAATTCACCCCTCCACTTT. This gives the protein CASSLDTFNSPLHF.